Shown below are 10 T cell receptor beta chains from a single sample sequenced in a study of blood T cell repertoires in COVID-19. Clones were read by immunoSEQ multiplex PCR, and TCRdb kept only the in-frame ones, dropping some. The repertoire holds more than 150,000 clones, with more than 85% as singletons. Input material: peripheral blood. These receptors came from a man between 65 and 79 years old with active or convalescent COVID-19.

V gene TRBV6-5 combines with J gene TRBJ1-6; D is perhaps TRBD1 (6 bases). Trimming cost V 6 bases and J 8 bases, with 8 bases left between them. Germline assignment: CDR1 MNHEY and CDR2 SVGAGI. This CDR3 comprises 12 residues. CDR3 bases: TGTGCCAGCAGGGACAGAGATTCACCCCTCCACTTT. Protein product: CASRDRDSPLHF.

The chain carries TRBV5-1 and TRBJ2-1; D unclear. The V end lost 2 bases, the J end lost 7 bases, and 4 bases lay between the germline ends. The CDR3 totals 11 residues. The germline V gene has CDR1 SGHRS and CDR2 YFSETQ. The CDR3 DNA reads as TGCGCCAGCAGCTTCCGGAATGAGCAGTTCTTC. Its protein is CASSFRNEQFF.

CDR3 amino acids: CASSQGAGGSFNSPLHF. Here the CDR3 DNA reads TGTGCCAGCAGCCAAGGGGCAGGGGGCTCTTTTAATTCACCCCTCCACTTT. V gene TRBV3-1 (or the pseudogene TRBV3-2) combines with J gene TRBJ1-6; 8 bases match TRBD1. CDR1 LGHDT and CDR2 YNNKEL come from the germline V gene (reference sequence). Germline trimming cut 1 base from V and 6 bases from J; bases unmatched to any gene: 8. This CDR3 comprises 17 residues.

This sequence joins TRBV5-1 and TRBJ2-1, with 10 bases lining up with TRBD2. V trimming: 3 bases; J trimming: 1 base; junction bases outside the gene matches: 1. This CDR3 region has 15 residues. From germline, CDR1 is SGHRS and CDR2 YFSETQ. DNA for the CDR3: TGCGCCAGCAGCTCTAGCGGGGGATCCTACAATGAGCAGTTCTTC. Protein product: CASSSSGGSYNEQFF.

Details on this clone: A read error may explain this, as a much larger clone is one base away. The chain recombines TRBV5-1 with TRBJ1-5, with D possibly TRBD1 on 5 matching bases. This CDR3 is 14 amino acids long. Trimming took 0 bases from V and 3 from J, leaving 7 bases between them. In germline, CDR1 is SGHRS, CDR2 YFSETQ. CDR3 coding DNA: TGCGCCAGCAGCTTGGAAGGGGACAATCAGCCCCAGCATTTT. Protein sequence: CASSLEGDNQPQHF.

The table lists this clone with a count of one. The chain is built from TRBV19 and TRBJ2-7; TRBD2 matches at 7 bases. CDR1 and CDR2 from the germline V gene are LNHDA and SQIVND (reference sequence). The CDR3 extends over 17 amino acids. V trimming: 3 bases; J trimming: 1 base; junction bases outside the gene matches: 12. The CDR3, as DNA: TGTGCCAGTAGTATTAACGCTGGGACCGGGGGGTCCTACGAGCAGTACTTC. Translation: CASSINAGTGGSYEQYF.

The chain employs TRBV28 and TRBJ2-1, with 7 nucleotides matching TRBD2. The CDR3 covers 15 residues. The J segment lost 3 bases and the V segment lost 4 bases, leaving 6 bases of the junction unmatched. Germline assignment: CDR1 MDHEN and CDR2 SYDVKM. CDR3 nucleotide sequence: TGTGCCAGCAGTTCGATTGGACTAGACTACAATGAGCAGTTCTTC. It codes for CASSSIGLDYNEQFF.

The DNA for the CDR3 is TGTGCCAGCAGCTTAGACAGGAATAGCAATCAGCCCCAGCATTTT. Translated: CASSLDRNSNQPQHF. The chain couples TRBV11-2 to TRBJ1-5; the D is unclear. Trimming left V 0 bases short and J 0 bases short, with 6 bases between. CDR1 is SGHAT and CDR2 is FQNNGV in the germline V gene. The CDR3 covers 15 residues.

This clone has a handful of counts. The rearrangement joins TRBV6-5 to TRBJ2-7, with 7 bases matching TRBD1. Per germline, CDR1 MNHEY and CDR2 SVGAGI. This CDR3 spans 14 amino acids. V lost 7 bases and J lost 0; bases outside the gene matches: 6. CDR3 protein: CASNPGQLSYEQYF. The DNA for the CDR3 is TGTGCCAGCAACCCGGGACAGCTCTCCTACGAGCAGTACTTC.

This sequence joins TRBV25-1 and TRBJ2-5; D remains ambiguous. The germline V gene encodes CDR1 MGHDK and CDR2 SYGVNS. This CDR3 is built from 13 residues. V was trimmed by 2 bases and J by 4 bases, leaving 8 bases between them. CDR3 protein: CASSEGVVETQYF. CDR3 in DNA: TGTGCCAGCAGTGAAGGAGTTGTAGAGACCCAGTACTTC.